Shown below are 14 T cell receptor beta chains from a single sample sequenced in a study of blood T cell repertoires in COVID-19. Measured with immunoSEQ multiplex PCR; TCRdb has only the in-frame clones, and not every one. The profile covers more than 200,000 clones, with 70% to 90% appearing a single time and roughly 1.8% taken by the ten largest. The sequenced material came from peripheral blood. The receptors were sampled from a man aged 25-40 years with active or convalescent COVID-19.

V is TRBV12-3 or TRBV12-4 and J is TRBJ1-1, with D uncertain. The CDR3 consists of 13 residues. The germline V and J ends were trimmed by 0 bases and 0 bases, with 2 bases remaining between them. The CDR3 DNA is TGTGCCAGCAGTTTAGCTATGAACACTGAAGCTTTCTTT. This encodes CASSLAMNTEAFF.

V usage is TRBV13 and J usage is TRBJ2-7; 10 bases match TRBD2. Trimming at V came to 6 bases and at J to 4 bases, leaving 6 bases not matched to a gene. This CDR3 region has 14 residues. Germline V gene lookup returns CDR1 PRHDT and CDR2 FYEKMQ (reference sequence). This CDR3 reads CASRASGGRYEQYF. CDR3 bases: TGTGCCAGCAGAGCTAGCGGGGGAAGGTACGAGCAGTACTTC. Complete variable domain (other parts from reference TRBV13 and TRBJ2-7): AAGVIQSPRHLIKEKRETATLKCYPIPRHDTVYWYQQGPGQDPQFLISFYEKMQSDKGSIPDRFSAQQFSDYHSELNMSSLELGDSALYFCASRASGGRYEQYFGPGTRLTVT.

The chain joins TRBV10-3 to TRBJ1-1; D gene uncertain. Germline V gives CDR1 ENHRY, CDR2 SYGVKD. The CDR3 runs 14 residues. V was pared by 2 bases and J by 10 bases, with 17 bases between. For the CDR3, the DNA is TGTGCCATCAGTGAGAAGAGTCAGGTCGTGGGAGCTTTCTTT. It yields the protein CAISEKSQVVGAFF.

The chain links TRBV10-2 to TRBJ1-3, with D possibly matching TRBD1 (5 bases). Trimming cost V 8 bases and J 0 bases, with 20 bases left between them. Germline V gives CDR1 WSHSY, CDR2 SAAADI. The CDR3 sequence is 17 residues long. CDR3 loop: CASGTNQGGISGNTIYF. CDR3 bases: TGCGCCAGCGGGACCAATCAGGGCGGGATCTCTGGAAACACCATATATTTT.

The chain links TRBV9 to TRBJ1-1, with a possible D match to TRBD1 (5 bases). The V and J ends lost 8 bases and 0 bases respectively, with 11 bases between them. There are 13 residues in the CDR3. Germline CDR1 is SGDLS and CDR2 is YYNGEE. CDR3 in DNA: TGTGCCAGTGGTCAGGGAATGAACACTGAAGCTTTCTTT. This gives the protein CASGQGMNTEAFF.

In its sample, this clone was seen many times. This chain uses TRBV19 with TRBJ1-1; 8 nucleotides line up with TRBD1. The CDR3 has 15 residues. V gave up 4 bases and J gave up 1 base; unmatched junction bases: 5. Germline V lookup: CDR1 LNHDA, CDR2 SQIVND (reference sequence). CDR3: CASSTSDRGNTEAFF. DNA for the CDR3: TGTGCCAGTAGTACTAGCGACAGGGGGAACACTGAAGCTTTCTTT.

For this clone: One end of the junction is discordant with germline, which a read error may explain. The CDR3 here is CASRGWSRGF. The CDR3, as DNA: TGTGCCAGCAGAGGGTGGAGCAGGGGGTTT. The V call is TRBV12-3 or TRBV12-4, the J call TRBJ1-3, with 7 positions matching TRBD1. CDR3 length equals 10 residues.

The CDR3 loop is CASSLGTGGSNQPQHF. In DNA, the CDR3 is TGTGCCAGCAGTTTAGGGACAGGGGGAAGCAATCAGCCCCAGCATTTT. V is TRBV27 and J is TRBJ1-5; 11 positions match TRBD1. CDR3 length equals 16 residues. V dropped 2 bases and J dropped 1; count of bases not matched to a gene: 1. Germline CDR1 and CDR2: MNHEY and SMNVEV (reference sequence).

Ten or more counts support this clone. V and J are TRBV6-4 and TRBJ2-2, with TRBD1 matching over 9 bases. The CDR3 has 17 amino acids. The V gene end was trimmed by 6 bases and the J gene end by 5 bases; junction bases not matched to a gene: 13. Germline lookup yields CDR1 MRHNA and CDR2 SNTAGT. CDR3 residues: CASSPSVPGQGTGELFF. The CDR3 nucleotides are TGTGCCAGCAGCCCCTCCGTCCCGGGACAGGGAACCGGGGAGCTGTTTTTT.

Details on this clone: Other nucleotide sequences from this sample produce the same CDR3. The rearrangement uses TRBV7-2 and TRBJ1-5; D ambiguous. Trimming took off 5 bases at V and 5 bases at J, with 13 bases between the two ends. The CDR3 totals 14 residues. CDR1 is SGHTA and CDR2 is FQGNSA in the germline V gene. CDR3 nucleotides: TGTGCCAGCAGCCCCCGGGGTGGCCATCAGCCCCAGCATTTT. It specifies CASSPRGGHQPQHF.

The genes are TRBV10-2 and TRBJ2-1; 9 nucleotides agree with TRBD2. The germline CDR1 and CDR2 sequences are WSHSY and SAAADI. V trimming: 3 bases; J trimming: 5 bases; junction bases outside the gene matches: 5. The length of the CDR3 is 15 residues. Here the CDR3 reads CASSDSTSGNNEQFF. CDR3 DNA sequence: TGCGCCAGCAGTGATTCGACTAGCGGAAACAATGAGCAGTTCTTC.

This chain connects TRBV7-2 to TRBJ2-3, with TRBD2 identical over 8 bases. Trimming at V came to 3 bases and at J to 2 bases, leaving 4 bases not matched to a gene. Per germline, CDR1 SGHTA and CDR2 FQGNSA. The CDR3 extends over 15 amino acids. The chain's CDR3 is CASSFGSGITDTQYF. The CDR3, as DNA: TGTGCCAGCAGCTTCGGTAGCGGGATCACAGATACGCAGTATTTT.

The V and J genes are TRBV24-1 and TRBJ2-1; 7 nucleotides line up with TRBD1. The CDR3 is 16 amino acids. V shed 3 bases and J 5 bases; nucleotides not matched to a gene: 9. Germline V lookup: CDR1 KGHDR, CDR2 SFDVKD. CDR3 amino acids: CATSDAWDSKHNEQFF. In DNA, the CDR3 is TGTGCCACCAGTGATGCGTGGGACAGCAAACACAATGAGCAGTTCTTC.

This clone has a single count. The chain combines TRBV12-5 with TRBJ1-5, with 7 positions matching TRBD1. The V gene end was trimmed by 11 bases and the J gene end by 4 bases; junction bases not matched to a gene: 17. Germline assignment: CDR1 LGHNT and CDR2 FRNRAP. The CDR3 spans 16 residues. CDR3 sequence reads: CADQNKDRVSNQPQHF. In DNA form, the CDR3 reads TGTGCTGACCAAAACAAAGACAGGGTTTCGAATCAGCCCCAGCATTTT.